The clone carrying this T cell receptor (beta chain) was seen ten or more times. What it binds is unknown. The read gets to within 3 residues of the CDR3 end, and the germline J gene fills in the rest. Some clones are missing from TCRdb's copy, which holds only in-frame ones; the method was immunoSEQ multiplex PCR. The table lists approximately 44,000 clones, with no singletons. This entry comes from a study of T cell clonality in common variable immunodeficiency. General study findings and limits: CVID patient heterogeneity limited repertoire-clinical complication correlations.

CDR1 LNHDA and CDR2 SQIVND come from the germline V gene (reference sequence). Trimming left V 3 bases short and J 0 bases short, with 8 bases between. The CDR3 is made up of 14 amino acids. The receptor's source is a person aged 18 to 70 in good health. The sequencing input was peripheral blood mononuclear cells. The V gene is TRBV19, the J gene TRBJ1-1, with a tentative D call TRBD1 (5 bases). The CDR3: CASSMGQMNTEAFF. Partial CDR3 DNA: TGTGCCAGTAGTATGGGGCAGATGAACACTGAA.